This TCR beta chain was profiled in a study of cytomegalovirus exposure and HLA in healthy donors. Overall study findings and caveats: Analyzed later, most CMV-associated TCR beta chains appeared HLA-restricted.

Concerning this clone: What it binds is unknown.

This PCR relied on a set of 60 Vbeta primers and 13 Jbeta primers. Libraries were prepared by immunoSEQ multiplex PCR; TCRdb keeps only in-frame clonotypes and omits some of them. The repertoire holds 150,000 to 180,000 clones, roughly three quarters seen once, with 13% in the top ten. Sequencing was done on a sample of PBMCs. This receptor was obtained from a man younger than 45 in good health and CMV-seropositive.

The CDR3 DNA reads TGTGCCTGCCTCACCCGACTAGCGGGCCGTAGTGAGCAGTTCTTC. Translated, it gives CACLTRLAGRSEQFF. The chain joins TRBV30 to TRBJ2-1; the match to TRBD2 covers 10 bases. Per germline, CDR1 GTSNPN and CDR2 SVGIG (reference sequence). The CDR3 runs 15 residues. After removal of 6 bases from V and 9 bases from J, the junction contained 14 bases not matched to a gene.